The present TCR beta chain was sequenced within a study of response to subunit inactivated influenza vaccine (dated by TCRdb to between 2017 and 2018). Looking at the study overall: To follow how T cells responded to a trivalent subunit inactivated influenza vaccine, the researchers relied on deep quantitative profiling of the T cell receptor repertoire.

The CDR3, cysteine through phenylalanine, is 12 amino acids long. Only CDR3 DNA remains: 36 bases, in frame from the first base. V is shortened by 6 bases, J by 3 bases, and the region joining them spans 11 bases. CDR1 and CDR2, looked up from the germline V gene (reference sequence), are DFQATT and SNEGSKA. The research as a whole found: The authors proposed that each seasonal influenza vaccination may bring in only a limited number of new T cells.

This clonotype was seen a few times. Its antigen remains undetermined. Base quality data are lacking; no much larger clone is found one base away. The library was obtained by RT-PCR. The sequencer listed for this sample is Illumina HiSeq 2500. The public reads were reprocessed in TCRdb via fastp at Q25 and MiXCR, keeping in-frame beta chains. Identical CDR3 proteins give one entry, which carries the most common genes and DNA. The sample has hundreds of thousands of distinct CDR3 sequences on record, 13% to 15% of them singletons. The top ten hold 7.6% of the sample. The sample in question was PBMCs from blood, obtained around 15 days before vaccination. This chain joins TRBV20-1 to TRBJ1-1; the D gene assignment is ambiguous. This TCR derives from a man over 45 who received an inactivated influenza vaccine. Donor details come from another sample of the same person, matched by shared clones. The CDR3 protein is CSARQRYTEAFF. DNA sequence: TGCAGTGCCCGGCAGCGGTACACTGAAGCTTTCTTT.